One sample yielded the 29 T cell receptor beta chains listed below, sequenced in a study of post-analysis software for immune sequencing data. Unique-molecular-identifier-tagged TCR beta cDNA libraries were used. Using its own MiXCR run on the PCR reads, TCRdb lists one record per CDR3 protein. The table records about 820,000 distinct CDR3 sequences, around 53% of them present only once. Study-level points and caveats: Roughly five TRBV segments, including TRBV5-6, TRBV5-1 and TRBV20-1, were more frequent in patients than controls.

These TCRs are of unknown antigen specificity. The material sequenced was blood. Receptor source: a girl aged 10 to 17 with multiple sclerosis.

This clonotype has just a few counts. CDR3 amino acids: CSATTTSRTDTQYF. CDR3 bases: TGCAGTGCTACGACGACTAGCCGCACAGATACGCAGTATTTT. V gene TRBV20-1 combines with J gene TRBJ2-3; TRBD2 matches at 7 bases. Germline values: CDR1 DFQATT, CDR2 SNEGSKA (reference sequence). V shed 4 bases, J shed 1 base, and the junction held 5 bases outside the gene matches. CDR3 length: 14 residues.

A few counts support this clonotype. The chain carries TRBV6-5 and TRBJ2-7; no reliable D call. V lost 0 bases to trimming and J lost 0 bases, with 9 bases between them. The CDR3 is 15 amino acids. Germline values: CDR1 MNHEY, CDR2 SVGAGI. Here the CDR3 reads CASSYSRQVSYEQYF. The CDR3 DNA sequence: TGTGCCAGCAGTTACTCGAGGCAGGTCTCCTACGAGCAGTACTTC.

The chain couples TRBV25-1 to TRBJ2-7; D might be TRBD1 (7 bases). Germline V gene sequence: CDR1 MGHDK, CDR2 SYGVNS. The CDR3 contains 14 residues. V shed 1 base and J shed 3 bases, with 10 bases lying between them. Here the CDR3 reads CASSESRGDYEQYF. The CDR3 DNA reads as TGTGCCAGCAGTGAATCCAGGGGGGACTACGAGCAGTACTTC.

The genes are TRBV7-9 and TRBJ2-4; no firm D call. V lost 0 bases to trimming and J lost 8 bases, with 11 bases between them. Germline V CDR1 and CDR2: SEHNR, FQNEAQ (reference sequence). The CDR3 loop spans 14 amino acids. CDR3 DNA sequence: TGTGCCAGCAGCTTAGCGACGGGTCGGCACATTCAGTACTTC. Encoded protein: CASSLATGRHIQYF.

The V gene is TRBV6-2 or TRBV6-3, the J gene TRBJ2-6; 7 bases align to TRBD2. Germline CDR1 is MNHEY and CDR2 is SVGEGT. The CDR3 contains 19 residues. V gave up 0 bases and J gave up 0 bases; unmatched junction bases: 8. CDR3 DNA: TGTGCCAGCAGTTACTCCGGGGGGATGGGGAGCTCTGGGGCCAACGTCCTGACTTTC. Protein sequence: CASSYSGGMGSSGANVLTF.

This rearrangement joins TRBV5-5 to TRBJ2-1; no reliable D call. The germline CDR1 and CDR2 sequences are SGHKS and YYEKEE (reference sequence). V was cut by 1 base and J by 4 bases, with 6 bases left in between. The length of the CDR3 is 13 residues. In nucleotides, the CDR3 is TGTGCCAGCAGCTTGAACCCTTACAATGAGCAGTTCTTC. Protein sequence: CASSLNPYNEQFF. Based on the CDR3 plus reference TRBV5-5 and TRBJ2-1, the full variable domain is DAGVTQSPTHLIKTRGQQVTLRCSPISGHKSVSWYQQVLGQGPQFIFQYYEKEERGRGNFPDRFSARQFPNYSSELNVNALLLGDSALYLCASSLNPYNEQFFGPGTRLTVL.

J is TRBJ2-5 and V is TRBV20-1; 10 bases are a match to TRBD1. This CDR3 comprises 14 residues. In germline, CDR1 is DFQATT, CDR2 SNEGSKA (reference sequence). Trimming at V came to 3 bases and at J to 4 bases, leaving 5 bases not matched to a gene. In DNA form, the CDR3 reads TGCAGTGCTAGTGGGGACAGGGGACCAGAGACCCAGTACTTC. This sequence encodes CSASGDRGPETQYF.

A few counts support this clonotype. The chain has TRBV9 and TRBJ2-5; perhaps TRBD1 as D (5 bases). The J call is in doubt because the DNA end fits TRBJ2-7 better. This CDR3 contains 14 residues. The germline CDR1 and CDR2 sequences are SGDLS and YYNGEE. CDR3 nucleotide sequence: TGTGCCAGCAGCGTAGATCACAGGTCCGACGAGCAGTACTTC. Translating gives CASSVDHRSDEQYF.

The chain couples TRBV7-9 to TRBJ1-2; D unclear. Germline assignment: CDR1 SEHNR and CDR2 FQNEAQ (reference sequence). CDR3 size: 15 residues. Between the trimmed V and J ends, which lost 0 bases and 5 bases, there was a span of 13 bases. As DNA, the CDR3 is TGTGCCAGCAGCTTAGCGGCTACAGAGCCTTATGGCTACACCTTC. Protein sequence: CASSLAATEPYGYTF.

The CDR3 region has the DNA TGTGCCAGCAGAGGCGGACAGCATAGCAATCAGCCCCAGCATTTT. Translated, it gives CASRGGQHSNQPQHF. The gene calls are TRBV6-5 and TRBJ1-5, with a weak D call TRBD1 (6 bases). The V end lost 6 bases, the J end lost 0 bases, and 12 bases lay between the germline ends. The CDR3 is 15 residues long. CDR1 and CDR2 (germline): MNHEY, SVGAGI.

The gene calls are TRBV12-3 or TRBV12-4 and TRBJ2-3; D ambiguous. This CDR3 region has 14 residues. The V and J ends lost 3 bases and 2 bases respectively, with 9 bases between them. CDR3: CASSLTGPTDTQYF. CDR3 DNA sequence: TGTGCCAGCAGTTTGACCGGGCCCACAGATACGCAGTATTTT.

The chain carries TRBV5-1 and TRBJ2-7; D gene unclear. The V gene's germline CDR1 is SGHRS and CDR2 YFSETQ. Trimming left V 4 bases short and J 4 bases short, with 18 bases between. The CDR3 covers 15 residues. CDR3 sequence: CASSLAGTVAYEQYF. CDR3 in DNA: TGCGCCAGCAGCCTGGCCGGAACAGTGGCATACGAGCAGTACTTC. Variable domain in full (rest from reference TRBV5-1 and TRBJ2-7): KAGVTQTPRYLIKTRGQQVTLSCSPISGHRSVSWYQQTPGQGLQFLFEYFSETQRNKGNFPGRFSGRQFSNSRSEMNVSTLELGDSALYLCASSLAGTVAYEQYFGPGTRLTVT.

This clonotype has a handful of counts. The chain recombines TRBV9 with TRBJ2-7; 10 bases agree with TRBD1. The trim removed 6 bases at V and 7 bases at J, leaving 10 bases unmatched. The CDR3 covers 14 residues. Germline loops: CDR1 SGDLS, CDR2 YYNGEE. As DNA, the CDR3 is TGTGCCAGCAACGAGGACGGGACAGGGGAAGAGCAGTACTTC. This gives the protein CASNEDGTGEEQYF. Drawing the rest from reference TRBV9 and TRBJ2-7, the complete variable domain is DSGVTQTPKHLITATGQRVTLRCSPRSGDLSVYWYQQSLDQGLQFLIQYYNGEERAKGNILERFSAQQFPDLHSELNLSSLELGDSALYFCASNEDGTGEEQYFGPGTRLTVT.

The table lists this clonotype with a few counts. The rearrangement uses TRBV7-3 and TRBJ2-1; 9 nucleotides line up with TRBD2. CDR1 SGHTA and CDR2 FQGTGA come from the germline V gene. The trim removed 2 bases at V and 7 bases at J, leaving 6 bases unmatched. There are 15 residues in the CDR3. CDR3 residues: CASSLDGLATNEQFF. In DNA, the CDR3 is TGTGCCAGCAGCTTAGACGGACTAGCGACAAATGAGCAGTTCTTC.

This clonotype appeared a few times. The V gene is TRBV2, the J gene TRBJ2-7; 9 bases line up with TRBD2. Germline assignment: CDR1 SNHLY and CDR2 FYNNEI. The CDR3 is 14 amino acids. Losses at the gene ends were 6 bases for V and 2 bases for J; bases not matched to a gene: 5. This CDR3 is CASSTSGPAYEQYF. The CDR3 nucleotides read TGTGCCAGCAGCACTAGCGGGCCCGCCTACGAGCAGTACTTC.

This clonotype has more than one count but fewer than ten. V and J are TRBV29-1 and TRBJ2-7, with TRBD1 matching over 7 bases. Unmatched junction bases numbered 6, after V lost 7 bases and J lost 0 bases. Looked up from germline, CDR1 is SQVTM and CDR2 is ANQGSEA. This CDR3 contains 13 residues. CDR3 protein: CSGAGTDSYEQYF. For the CDR3, the DNA is TGCAGCGGAGCTGGGACAGACTCCTACGAGCAGTACTTC.

This clonotype was observed a handful of times. The rearrangement uses TRBV29-1 and TRBJ2-7, with D possibly matching TRBD1 (5 bases). The CDR3 runs 13 residues. The germline gives CDR1 SQVTM, CDR2 ANQGSEA. V dropped 4 bases and J dropped 3 bases, with 13 bases sitting between them. CDR3 in amino acids: CSVGQGMVYEQYF. In DNA, the CDR3 is TGCAGCGTTGGTCAGGGTATGGTCTACGAGCAGTACTTC.

The chain joins TRBV4-1 to TRBJ2-1; 9 positions agree with TRBD1. This CDR3 contains 18 residues. The germline V gene has CDR1 MGHRA and CDR2 YSYEKL. V lost 4 bases and J lost 5; bases outside the gene matches: 15. This CDR3 is CASSRWDRVLRGDNEQFF. The CDR3 DNA is TGCGCCAGCAGCCGTTGGGACAGGGTGCTTCGGGGGGACAATGAGCAGTTCTTC.

The V call is TRBV5-6, the J call TRBJ1-2; D uncertain. Germline V lookup: CDR1 SGHDT, CDR2 YYEEEE. This CDR3 is built from 16 residues. V lost 4 bases and J 7 bases, leaving 23 bases between the germline ends. The CDR3 loop is CASSLSYLLSGFGYTF. In DNA form, the CDR3 reads TGTGCCAGCAGCCTTAGCTACTTATTATCGGGGTTTGGCTACACCTTC. The whole variable domain, remainder taken from reference TRBV5-6 and TRBJ1-2, is DAGVTQSPTHLIKTRGQQVTLRCSPKSGHDTVSWYQQALGQGPQFIFQYYEEEERQRGNFPDRFSGHQFPNYSSELNVNALLLGDSALYLCASSLSYLLSGFGYTFGSGTRLTVV.

This clonotype was seen a few times. The V and J genes are TRBV6-5 and TRBJ2-4, with D possibly being TRBD1 or TRBD2 (5 bases each). Per the germline V gene, CDR1 is MNHEY and CDR2 is SVGAGI. Trimming cost V 5 bases and J 13 bases, with 24 bases left between them. The CDR3 runs 15 residues. The CDR3 here is CASSPGRPDYDGQYF. CDR3 DNA sequence: TGTGCCAGCAGTCCGGGACGCCCTGACTACGATGGGCAGTACTTC.

The chain employs TRBV10-3 and TRBJ2-5; 8 bases agree with TRBD2. The V gene's germline CDR1 is ENHRY and CDR2 SYGVKD. The CDR3 spans 15 residues. V dropped 3 bases and J dropped 4; count of bases not matched to a gene: 7. DNA of the CDR3: TGTGCCATCAGTGATAGCGGGACCCACAGAGAGACCCAGTACTTC. Amino acids: CAISDSGTHRETQYF.

This clonotype was found a few times. The rearrangement links TRBV20-1 to TRBJ1-2, with D maybe TRBD1 (6 bases). V was clipped by 2 bases and J by 4 bases, with 11 bases between them. In germline, CDR1 is DFQATT, CDR2 SNEGSKA (reference sequence). The CDR3 has 13 amino acids. The CDR3 reads CSARTGTPYGYTF. CDR3 nucleotides: TGCAGTGCTAGAACCGGGACACCCTATGGCTACACCTTC.

There are a few counts of this clonotype. CDR3 DNA: TGCAGTGCTAGAGATAGGGGACACGGAATCACCGACGAGCAGTACTTC. Translated: CSARDRGHGITDEQYF. V gene TRBV20-1 combines with J gene TRBJ2-7, with D tentatively TRBD1 (6 bases). The CDR3 length is 16 residues. Germline-derived CDR1 and CDR2 are DFQATT and SNEGSKA (reference sequence). V was trimmed by 0 bases and J by 5 bases, leaving 20 bases between them.

In its sample, this clonotype was seen a few times. CDR3 sequence reads: CATSRARESEQYF. CDR3 in DNA: TGTGCCACCAGCAGAGCCAGGGAATCCGAGCAGTACTTC. The V call is TRBV15, the J call TRBJ2-7, with D possibly TRBD1 on 5 matching bases. V gave up 1 base and J gave up 6 bases, with 10 bases separating them. The V gene's germline CDR1 is LNHNV and CDR2 YYDKDF (reference sequence). CDR3 length: 13 residues.

As for this clonotype: One end of the junction varies from germline; a read error may be responsible. V is TRBV19 and J is TRBJ2-6; 7 bases agree with TRBD2. Germline assignment: CDR1 LNHDA and CDR2 SQIVND (reference sequence). The CDR3 contains 17 residues. The CDR3 loop reads CTSSQTGGISGANILTF. The DNA for the CDR3 is TGTACCAGTAGTCAGACGGGAGGCATCTCTGGGGCCAACATCCTGACTTTC.

J is TRBJ1-5 and V is TRBV7-3; 10 nucleotides align to TRBD1. After removal of 5 bases from V and 8 bases from J, the junction contained 3 bases not matched to a gene. The CDR3 is 13 amino acids. CDR1 SGHTA and CDR2 FQGTGA come from the germline V gene. For the CDR3, the DNA is TGTGCCAGCAGCGCGGGACAGGGGAAGCCCCAGCATTTT. Amino acid sequence: CASSAGQGKPQHF.

For the CDR3, the DNA is TGTGCCAGCAGCGTAGATATGGAGGAACAGGCCAAAGTCCCTGGGGCCAACGTCCTGACTTTC. Amino acid sequence: CASSVDMEEQAKVPGANVLTF. The V call is TRBV9, the J call TRBJ2-6; perhaps D is TRBD1 or TRBD2 (5 bases each). The CDR3 covers 21 residues. V lost 0 bases to trimming and J lost 2 bases, with 24 bases between them. The germline V gene has CDR1 SGDLS and CDR2 YYNGEE. The full variable domain, completed using reference TRBV9 and TRBJ2-6, is DSGVTQTPKHLITATGQRVTLRCSPRSGDLSVYWYQQSLDQGLQFLIQYYNGEERAKGNILERFSAQQFPDLHSELNLSSLELGDSALYFCASSVDMEEQAKVPGANVLTFGAGSRLTVL.

This clonotype was counted a single time. J is TRBJ2-1 and V is TRBV29-1; the D call may be TRBD1 or TRBD2 (5 bases each). The CDR3 is made up of 13 amino acids. Trimming pared 7 bases from V and 6 bases from J, leaving 16 bases between. Germline V gene lookup returns CDR1 SQVTM and CDR2 ANQGSEA. The CDR3 loop is CSATGAPVNEQFF. DNA of the CDR3: TGCAGCGCTACCGGGGCTCCCGTCAATGAGCAGTTCTTC.

This chain connects TRBV5-1 to TRBJ2-5; no clear D. The J call is in doubt because the DNA end fits TRBJ2-7 better. Germline V gene lookup returns CDR1 SGHRS and CDR2 YFSETQ. The CDR3 runs to 12 residues. The DNA of the CDR3 is TGCGCCAGCGTCCCTCCGGCCTACGAGCAGTACTTC. The encoded protein is CASVPPAYEQYF.